The T cell receptor (beta chain) described here comes from a study of radiotherapy plus CTLA-4 blockade in lung cancer. This table comes from immunoSEQ multiplex PCR, and its TCRdb copy is limited to in-frame clones, with some not included. The data show about 88,000 clones, approximately 79% seen once. Study results and caveats: TCR clones of tumor origin grew in blood after radiotherapy plus ipilimumab.

With respect to this clone: The antigen is unknown.

CDR1 and CDR2 (germline): SGHAT, FQNNGV. The V gene lost 5 bases and the J gene lost 4 bases, with 11 bases spanning the gap. CDR3 length equals 13 residues. This material consisted of peripheral blood, taken from a patient treated with radiotherapy plus ipilimumab. The TCR originated in a human donor with non-small cell lung cancer that progressed on radiotherapy plus ipilimumab. V gene TRBV11-2 combines with J gene TRBJ1-2; D gene uncertain. The CDR3 DNA sequence: TGTGCCAGCAGCATAGGCGGCTCCTATGGCTACACCTTC. Translation gives CASSIGGSYGYTF.